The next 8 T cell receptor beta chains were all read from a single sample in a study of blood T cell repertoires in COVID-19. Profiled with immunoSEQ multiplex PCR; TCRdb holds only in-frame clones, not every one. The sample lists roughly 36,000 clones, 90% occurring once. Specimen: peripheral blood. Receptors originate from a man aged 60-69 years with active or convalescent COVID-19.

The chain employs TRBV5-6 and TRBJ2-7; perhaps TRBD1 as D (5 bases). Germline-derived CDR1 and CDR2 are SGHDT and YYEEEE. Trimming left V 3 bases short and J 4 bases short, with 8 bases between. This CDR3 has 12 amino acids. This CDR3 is CASSWNRYEQYF. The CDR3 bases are TGTGCCAGCAGCTGGAACAGGTACGAGCAGTACTTC.

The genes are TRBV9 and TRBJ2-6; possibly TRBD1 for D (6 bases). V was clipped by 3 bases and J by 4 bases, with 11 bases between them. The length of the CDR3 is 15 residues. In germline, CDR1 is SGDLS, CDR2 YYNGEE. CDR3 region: CASSAAGAGANVLTF. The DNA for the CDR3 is TGTGCCAGCAGCGCAGCAGGGGCGGGGGCCAACGTCCTGACTTTC.

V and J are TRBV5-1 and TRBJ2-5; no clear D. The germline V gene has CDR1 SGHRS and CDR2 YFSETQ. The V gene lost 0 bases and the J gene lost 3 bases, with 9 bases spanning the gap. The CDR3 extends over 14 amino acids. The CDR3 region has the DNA TGCGCCAGCAGCTTGGGTTCGAGCGAAGAGACCCAGTACTTC. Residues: CASSLGSSEETQYF.

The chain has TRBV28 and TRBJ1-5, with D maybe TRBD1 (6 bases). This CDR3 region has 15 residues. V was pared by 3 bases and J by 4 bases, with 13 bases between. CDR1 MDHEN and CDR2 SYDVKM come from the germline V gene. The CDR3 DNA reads TGTGCCAGCAGTTTTGTCAGGGGCTCAAATCAGCCCCAGCATTTT. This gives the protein CASSFVRGSNQPQHF.

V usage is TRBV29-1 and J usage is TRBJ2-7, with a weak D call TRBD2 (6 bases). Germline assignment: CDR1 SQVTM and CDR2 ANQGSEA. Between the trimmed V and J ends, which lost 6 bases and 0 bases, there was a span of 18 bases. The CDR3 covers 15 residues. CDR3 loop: CSVLSGTELSYEQYF. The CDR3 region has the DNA TGCAGCGTACTCTCCGGGACTGAACTCTCCTACGAGCAGTACTTC.

CDR3: CASSLGRGGLQETQYF. The CDR3 nucleotides read TGCGCCAGCAGCTTGGGTCGCGGGGGCCTCCAAGAGACCCAGTACTTC. J is TRBJ2-5 and V is TRBV5-1, with D maybe TRBD2 (7 bases). The CDR3 has 16 residues. Germline V CDR1 and CDR2: SGHRS, YFSETQ. Between the trimmed V and J ends, which lost 0 bases and 1 base, there was a span of 13 bases.

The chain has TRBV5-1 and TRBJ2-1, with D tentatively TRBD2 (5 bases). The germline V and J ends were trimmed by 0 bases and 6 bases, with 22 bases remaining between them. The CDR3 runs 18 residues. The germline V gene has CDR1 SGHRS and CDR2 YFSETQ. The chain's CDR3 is CASSLGRSLASSFNEQFF. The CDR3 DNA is TGCGCCAGCAGCTTGGGCCGGTCCCTAGCTTCCTCTTTCAATGAGCAGTTCTTC. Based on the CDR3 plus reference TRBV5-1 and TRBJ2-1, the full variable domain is KAGVTQTPRYLIKTRGQQVTLSCSPISGHRSVSWYQQTPGQGLQFLFEYFSETQRNKGNFPGRFSGRQFSNSRSEMNVSTLELGDSALYLCASSLGRSLASSFNEQFFGPGTRLTVL.

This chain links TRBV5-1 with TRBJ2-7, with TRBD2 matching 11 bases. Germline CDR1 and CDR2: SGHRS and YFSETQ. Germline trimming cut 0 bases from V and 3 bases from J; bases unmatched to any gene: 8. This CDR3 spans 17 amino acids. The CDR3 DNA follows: TGCGCCAGCAGCTTGGGCGTTTCGGGGACTAGCGGCTACGAGCAGTACTTC. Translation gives CASSLGVSGTSGYEQYF.